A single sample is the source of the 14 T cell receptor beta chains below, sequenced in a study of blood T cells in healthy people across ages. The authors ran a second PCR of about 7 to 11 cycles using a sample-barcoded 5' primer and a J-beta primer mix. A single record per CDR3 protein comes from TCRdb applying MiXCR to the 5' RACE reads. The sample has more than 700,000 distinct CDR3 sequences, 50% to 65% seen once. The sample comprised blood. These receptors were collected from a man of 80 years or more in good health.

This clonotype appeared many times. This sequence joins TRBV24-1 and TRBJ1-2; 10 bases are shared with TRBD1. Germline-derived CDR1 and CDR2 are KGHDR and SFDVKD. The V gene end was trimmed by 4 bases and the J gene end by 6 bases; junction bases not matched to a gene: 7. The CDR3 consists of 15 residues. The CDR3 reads CATSDHGTGEDGYTF. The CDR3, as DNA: TGTGCCACCAGTGACCATGGGACAGGGGAAGATGGCTACACCTTC.

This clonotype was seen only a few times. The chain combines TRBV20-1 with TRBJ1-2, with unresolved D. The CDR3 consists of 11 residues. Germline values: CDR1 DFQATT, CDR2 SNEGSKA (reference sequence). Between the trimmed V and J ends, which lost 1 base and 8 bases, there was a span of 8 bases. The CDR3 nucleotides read TGCAGTGCTAGAGTAGAAGTAGGCTACACCTTC. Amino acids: CSARVEVGYTF.

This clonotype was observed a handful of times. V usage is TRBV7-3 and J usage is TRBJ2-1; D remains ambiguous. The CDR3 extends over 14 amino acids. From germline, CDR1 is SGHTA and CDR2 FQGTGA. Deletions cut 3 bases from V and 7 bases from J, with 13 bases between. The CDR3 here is CASSLGRARNEQFF. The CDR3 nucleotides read TGTGCCAGCAGCTTGGGTAGAGCGAGGAATGAGCAGTTCTTC. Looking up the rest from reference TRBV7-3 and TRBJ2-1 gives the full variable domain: GAGVSQTPSNKVTEKGKYVELRCDPISGHTALYWYRQSLGQGPEFLIYFQGTGAADDSGLPNDRFFAVRPEGSVSTLKIQRTERGDSAVYLCASSLGRARNEQFFGPGTRLTVL.

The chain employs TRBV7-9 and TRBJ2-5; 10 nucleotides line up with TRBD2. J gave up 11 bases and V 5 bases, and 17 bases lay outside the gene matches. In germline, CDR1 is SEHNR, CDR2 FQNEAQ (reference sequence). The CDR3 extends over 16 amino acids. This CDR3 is CASSPPGGLAYNEQYF. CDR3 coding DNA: TGTGCCAGCAGCCCCCCCGGGGGACTAGCGTATAATGAGCAGTACTTC.

CDR3 residues: CASTWGRTSYNEQFF. The CDR3 bases are TGTGCCAGTACGTGGGGGAGAACTTCCTACAATGAGCAGTTCTTC. This chain joins TRBV28 and TRBJ2-1, with D possibly being TRBD1 or TRBD2 (5 bases each). The germline V gene has CDR1 MDHEN and CDR2 SYDVKM. Trimming shortened V by 9 bases and J by 1 base, and 16 bases separated the two germline ends. The CDR3 length is 15 residues.

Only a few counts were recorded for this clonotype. This CDR3 is CASSEEGTEAFF. The CDR3 coding sequence is TGTGCCAGCAGCGAAGAGGGTACTGAAGCTTTCTTT. The chain is built from TRBV11-1 and TRBJ1-1, with unresolved D. The CDR3 is 12 amino acids. Germline CDR1 reads SGHAT; CDR2 reads FQDESV (reference sequence). V lost 5 bases and J lost 5, with 9 bases in between.

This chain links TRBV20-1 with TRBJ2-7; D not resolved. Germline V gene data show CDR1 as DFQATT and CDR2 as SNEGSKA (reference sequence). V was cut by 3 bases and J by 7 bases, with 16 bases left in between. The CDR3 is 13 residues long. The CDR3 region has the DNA TGCAGTGCTAGGCCTAAAAATAACGCAGAGCAGTACTTC. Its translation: CSARPKNNAEQYF.

The chain's CDR3 is CSARAGGGYEQFF. The DNA of the CDR3 is TGCAGTGCTAGAGCAGGGGGGGGATATGAGCAGTTCTTC. This chain connects TRBV20-1 to TRBJ2-1; possibly TRBD1 or TRBD2 for D (7 bases each). The CDR3 extends over 13 amino acids. Germline V gives CDR1 DFQATT, CDR2 SNEGSKA (reference sequence). Deletions cut 1 base from V and 8 bases from J, with 12 bases between.

Here the CDR3 reads CATSRAGAGTTSTDTQYF. CDR3 sequence (DNA): TGTGCCACCAGCAGAGCCGGGGCCGGGACTACTAGCACAGATACGCAGTATTTT. The V and J genes are TRBV15 and TRBJ2-3; 7 nucleotides agree with TRBD2. This CDR3 comprises 18 residues. Germline values: CDR1 LNHNV, CDR2 YYDKDF (reference sequence). V trimming: 1 base; J trimming: 0 bases; junction bases outside the gene matches: 10.

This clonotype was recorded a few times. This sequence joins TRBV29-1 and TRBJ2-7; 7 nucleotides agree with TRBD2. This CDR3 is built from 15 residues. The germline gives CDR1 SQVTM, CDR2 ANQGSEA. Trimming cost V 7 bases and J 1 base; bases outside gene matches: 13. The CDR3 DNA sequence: TGCAGCGCCACCCCGACGGGGGGTTGGTCCTACGAGCAGTACTTC. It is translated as CSATPTGGWSYEQYF.

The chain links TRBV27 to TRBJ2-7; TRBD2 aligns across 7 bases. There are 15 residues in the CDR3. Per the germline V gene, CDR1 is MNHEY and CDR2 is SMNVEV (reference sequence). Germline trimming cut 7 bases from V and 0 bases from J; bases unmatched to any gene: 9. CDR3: CASKSGGSTSYEQYF. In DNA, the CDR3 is TGTGCCAGCAAGTCTGGCGGGAGCACCTCCTACGAGCAGTACTTC.

The CDR3 region is CASSPEPSGANVLTF. The DNA for the CDR3 is TGTGCCAGCTCACCAGAGCCCTCTGGGGCCAACGTCCTGACTTTC. J is TRBJ2-6 and V is TRBV18; D call uncertain. The ends were cut back, 2 bases at V and 0 bases at J, with 5 bases in the middle. The CDR3 is made up of 15 amino acids. Looked up from germline, CDR1 is KGHSH and CDR2 is LQKENI.

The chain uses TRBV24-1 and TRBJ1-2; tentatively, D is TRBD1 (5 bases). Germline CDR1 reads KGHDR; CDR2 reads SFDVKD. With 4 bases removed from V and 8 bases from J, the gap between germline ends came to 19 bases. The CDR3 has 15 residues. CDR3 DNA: TGTGCCACCAGTGAACCCGCAGGGCCCGATGGGGGCTACACCTTC. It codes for CATSEPAGPDGGYTF.

Here the CDR3 DNA reads TGTGCCAGCAGCGACCCAGCGGGAGGGCCTGACGAGCAGTACTTC. Translating it yields CASSDPAGGPDEQYF. The genes are TRBV6-2 or TRBV6-3 and TRBJ2-7, with 10 bases lining up with TRBD2. This CDR3 contains 15 residues. V lost 6 bases and J lost 5; bases outside the gene matches: 10. Per germline, CDR1 MNHEY and CDR2 SVGEGT.